The present T cell receptor beta chain was sequenced within a study of cytomegalovirus exposure and HLA in healthy donors. Trimming stripped 4 bases from V and 0 bases from J, with 8 bases between. There are 14 residues in the CDR3. Germline V lookup: CDR1 SGHRS, CDR2 YFSETQ. The PCR had 60 Vbeta and 13 Jbeta primers. Some clones are missing from TCRdb's copy, which holds only in-frame ones; the method was immunoSEQ multiplex PCR. The data contain roughly 200,000 clones, about 80% of them seen just once; the ten biggest clones take up 1.5% to 2%. Sequenced input: PBMCs. The origin of this receptor is a man younger than 45 in good health and CMV-seronegative. This chain uses TRBV5-1 with TRBJ1-3, with D maybe TRBD1 (5 bases). Written as DNA, the CDR3 is TGCGCCAGCAGCCCAGGGTCCTCTGGAAACACCATATATTTT. It is translated as CASSPGSSGNTIYF.